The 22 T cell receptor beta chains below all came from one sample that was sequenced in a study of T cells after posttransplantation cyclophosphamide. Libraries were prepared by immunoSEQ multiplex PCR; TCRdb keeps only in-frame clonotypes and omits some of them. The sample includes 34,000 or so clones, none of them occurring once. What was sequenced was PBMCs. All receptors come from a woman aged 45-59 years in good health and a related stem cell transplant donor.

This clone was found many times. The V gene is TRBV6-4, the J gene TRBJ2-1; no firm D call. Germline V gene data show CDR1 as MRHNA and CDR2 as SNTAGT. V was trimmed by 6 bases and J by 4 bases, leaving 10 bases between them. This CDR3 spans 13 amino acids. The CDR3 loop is CASRGSRYNEQFF. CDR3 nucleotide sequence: TGTGCCAGCAGGGGCTCGAGGTACAATGAGCAGTTCTTC.

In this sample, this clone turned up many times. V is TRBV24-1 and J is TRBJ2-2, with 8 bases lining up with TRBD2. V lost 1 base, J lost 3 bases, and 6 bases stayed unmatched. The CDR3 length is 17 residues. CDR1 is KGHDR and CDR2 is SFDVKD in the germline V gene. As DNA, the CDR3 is TGTGCCACCAGTGATTTTGGGGGAGCGGGGGACACCGGGGAGCTGTTTTTT. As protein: CATSDFGGAGDTGELFF.

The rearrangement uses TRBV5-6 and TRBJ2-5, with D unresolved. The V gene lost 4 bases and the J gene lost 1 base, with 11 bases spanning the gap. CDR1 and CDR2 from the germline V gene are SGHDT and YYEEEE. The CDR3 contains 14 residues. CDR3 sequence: CASSPDTFQETQYF. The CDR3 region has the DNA TGTGCCAGCAGCCCCGACACGTTCCAAGAGACCCAGTACTTC.

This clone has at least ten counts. DNA of the CDR3: TGTGCCAGCAGTTTAGACAGGGAAAGCTATGGCTACACCTTC. Protein sequence: CASSLDRESYGYTF. This chain connects TRBV12-3 or TRBV12-4 to TRBJ1-2; TRBD1 might be the D (6 bases). Trimming removed 1 base at V and 4 bases at J, with 10 bases between. The CDR3 has 14 amino acids.

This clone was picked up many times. CDR3 nucleotide sequence: TGTGCCAGCAGCGAGGGACAGGTTGGAAACACCATATATTTT. Protein sequence: CASSEGQVGNTIYF. The chain has TRBV9 and TRBJ1-3; 8 bases agree with TRBD1. This CDR3 comprises 14 residues. V was clipped by 3 bases and J by 3 bases; unmatched bases: 2. The V gene's germline CDR1 is SGDLS and CDR2 YYNGEE.

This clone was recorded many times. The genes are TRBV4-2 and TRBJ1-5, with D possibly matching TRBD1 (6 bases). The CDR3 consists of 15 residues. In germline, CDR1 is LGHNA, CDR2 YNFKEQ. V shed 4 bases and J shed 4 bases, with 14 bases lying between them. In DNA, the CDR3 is TGTGCCAGCAGCCGGCGAATTCAGGGGAATCAGCCCCAGCATTTT. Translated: CASSRRIQGNQPQHF.

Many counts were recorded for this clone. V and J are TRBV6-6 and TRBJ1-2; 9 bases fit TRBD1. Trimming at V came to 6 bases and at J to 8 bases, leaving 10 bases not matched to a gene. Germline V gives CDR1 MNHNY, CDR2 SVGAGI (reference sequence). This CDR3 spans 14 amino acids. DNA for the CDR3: TGTGCCAGCAGACCGACAGGGGGGGAGGAAGGCTACACCTTC. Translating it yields CASRPTGGEEGYTF.

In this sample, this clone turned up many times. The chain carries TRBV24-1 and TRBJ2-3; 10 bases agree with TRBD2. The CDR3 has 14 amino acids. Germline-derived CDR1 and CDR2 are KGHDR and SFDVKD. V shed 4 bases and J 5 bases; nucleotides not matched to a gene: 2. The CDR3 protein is CATSDRLAGDTQYF. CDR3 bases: TGTGCCACCAGTGACCGACTAGCGGGAGATACGCAGTATTTT.

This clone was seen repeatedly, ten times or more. CDR3 residues: CASSEETGWDQPQHF. The CDR3 nucleotides are TGCGCCAGCAGTGAGGAAACAGGGTGGGATCAGCCCCAGCATTTT. J is TRBJ1-5 and V is TRBV10-2; D perhaps matches TRBD1 (6 bases). Germline lookup yields CDR1 WSHSY and CDR2 SAAADI. The CDR3 is made up of 15 amino acids. V lost 2 bases, J lost 5 bases, and 13 bases lay in between.

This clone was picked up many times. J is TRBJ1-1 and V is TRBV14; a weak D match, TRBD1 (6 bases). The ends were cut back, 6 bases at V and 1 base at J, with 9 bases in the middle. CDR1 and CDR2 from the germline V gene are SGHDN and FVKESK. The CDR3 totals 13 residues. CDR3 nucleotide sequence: TGTGCCAGCAGGCAGACAGGGAACACTGAAGCTTTCTTT. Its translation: CASRQTGNTEAFF.

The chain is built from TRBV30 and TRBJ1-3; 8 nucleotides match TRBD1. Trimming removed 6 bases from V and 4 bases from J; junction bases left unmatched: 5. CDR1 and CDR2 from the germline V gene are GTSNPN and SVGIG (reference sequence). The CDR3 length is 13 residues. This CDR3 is CACDRGSGNTIYF. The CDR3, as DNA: TGTGCCTGTGACAGGGGCTCAGGAAACACCATATATTTT.

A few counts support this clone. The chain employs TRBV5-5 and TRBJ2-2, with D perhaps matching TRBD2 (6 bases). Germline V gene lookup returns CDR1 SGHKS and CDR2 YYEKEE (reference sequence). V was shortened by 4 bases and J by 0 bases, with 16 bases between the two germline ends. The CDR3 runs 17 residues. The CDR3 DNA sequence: TGTGCCAGCAGCCCCACCGGGACTCTGGCGAACACCGGGGAGCTGTTTTTT. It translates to CASSPTGTLANTGELFF.

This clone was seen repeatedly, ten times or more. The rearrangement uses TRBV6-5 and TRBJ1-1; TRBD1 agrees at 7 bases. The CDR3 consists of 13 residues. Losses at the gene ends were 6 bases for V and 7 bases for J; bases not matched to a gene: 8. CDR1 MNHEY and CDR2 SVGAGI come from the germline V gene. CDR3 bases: TGTGCCAGCAGCTTCCGGGACAGCCTTGAAGCTTTCTTT. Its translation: CASSFRDSLEAFF.

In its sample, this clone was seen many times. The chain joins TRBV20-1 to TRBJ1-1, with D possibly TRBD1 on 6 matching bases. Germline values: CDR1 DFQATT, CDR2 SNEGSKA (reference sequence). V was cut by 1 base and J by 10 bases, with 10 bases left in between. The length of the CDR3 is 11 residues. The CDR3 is CSARGEGGAFF. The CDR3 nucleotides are TGCAGTGCTAGAGGGGAAGGGGGAGCTTTCTTT.

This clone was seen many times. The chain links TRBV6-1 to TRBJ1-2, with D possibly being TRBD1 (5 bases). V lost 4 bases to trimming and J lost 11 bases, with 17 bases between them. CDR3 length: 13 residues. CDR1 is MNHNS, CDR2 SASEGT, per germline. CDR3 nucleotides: TGTGCCAGCAGTGCAGTGTCCGGGGGAAAGTACACCTTC. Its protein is CASSAVSGGKYTF.

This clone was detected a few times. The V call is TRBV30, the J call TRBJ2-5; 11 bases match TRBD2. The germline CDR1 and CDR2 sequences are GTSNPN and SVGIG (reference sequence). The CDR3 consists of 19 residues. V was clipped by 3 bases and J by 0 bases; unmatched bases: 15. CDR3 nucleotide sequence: TGTGCCTGGAGCCCTGTGTCGGCTAGCGGGAGGAGTGACCAAGAGACCCAGTACTTC. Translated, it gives CAWSPVSASGRSDQETQYF.

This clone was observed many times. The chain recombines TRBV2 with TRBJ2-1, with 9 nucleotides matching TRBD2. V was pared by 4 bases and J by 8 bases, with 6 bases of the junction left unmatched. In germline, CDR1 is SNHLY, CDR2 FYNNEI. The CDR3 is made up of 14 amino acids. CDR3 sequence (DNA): TGTGCCAGCAGTGGGACTAGCGCCATGGATGAGCAGTTCTTC. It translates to CASSGTSAMDEQFF.

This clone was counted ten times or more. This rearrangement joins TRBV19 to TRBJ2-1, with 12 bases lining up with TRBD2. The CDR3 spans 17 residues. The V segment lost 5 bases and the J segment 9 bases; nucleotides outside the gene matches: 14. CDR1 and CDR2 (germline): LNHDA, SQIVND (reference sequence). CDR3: CASSWSSGRADNSEQFF. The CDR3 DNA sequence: TGTGCCAGTAGTTGGTCTAGCGGGAGGGCCGATAACAGTGAGCAGTTCTTC.

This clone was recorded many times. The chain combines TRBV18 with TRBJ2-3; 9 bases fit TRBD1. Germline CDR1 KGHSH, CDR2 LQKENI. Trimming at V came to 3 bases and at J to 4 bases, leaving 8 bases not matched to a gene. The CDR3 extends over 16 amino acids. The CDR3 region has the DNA TGTGCCAGCTCACCGAGGGGGACAGGGACCCCAGATACGCAGTATTTT. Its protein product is CASSPRGTGTPDTQYF.

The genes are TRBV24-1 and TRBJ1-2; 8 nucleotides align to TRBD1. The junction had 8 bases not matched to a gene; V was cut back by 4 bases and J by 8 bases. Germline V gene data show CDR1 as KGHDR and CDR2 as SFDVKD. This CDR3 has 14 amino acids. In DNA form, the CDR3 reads TGTGCCACCAGTGAAACAGGGGGGTCCGGGGGCTACACCTTC. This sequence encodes CATSETGGSGGYTF.

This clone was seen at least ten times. CDR3 in amino acids: CASSPGGSGPYEQYF. For the CDR3, the DNA is TGTGCCAGCAGCCCCGGGGGGAGCGGGCCCTACGAGCAGTACTTC. This sequence joins TRBV5-4 and TRBJ2-7; 7 nucleotides line up with TRBD2. V shed 4 bases and J 2 bases; nucleotides not matched to a gene: 9. The CDR3 totals 15 residues. Germline lookup yields CDR1 SGHNT and CDR2 YYREEE (reference sequence).

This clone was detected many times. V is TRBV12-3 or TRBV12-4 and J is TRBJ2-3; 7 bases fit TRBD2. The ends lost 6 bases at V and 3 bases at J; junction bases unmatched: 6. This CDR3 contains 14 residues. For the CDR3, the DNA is TGTGCCAGCAGACGATTAGCGGGTACAGATACGCAGTATTTT. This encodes CASRRLAGTDTQYF.